This is a list of T cell receptor beta chains from one sample in a study of T cells in Graves' hyperthyroidism and ophthalmopathy. One entry per CDR3 protein results from TCRdb running MiXCR on the multiplex PCR reads. The data show roughly 720,000 distinct CDR3 sequences, 17% seen once. The sample taken for sequencing was blood. Receptor source: a man aged 50 to 60 with Graves' hyperthyroidism. Each CDR3 is given with its conserved first and last residue. A D gene is named only where the DNA matches it firmly. Clone size is not always given. Where it is, it says once, few, many or a class for expanded clones.

d_call: NA
cdr3_length: 16
clone_size: many
j_call: TRBJ2-2
v_call: TRBV7-2
cdr3_nt: TGTGCCAGCAGCTCTCATAGCGGACTGAACACCGGGGAGCTGTTTTTT
cdr3_aa: CASSSHSGLNTGELFF

d_call: TRBD1
cdr3_length: 17
clone_size: NA
j_call: TRBJ1-3
v_call: TRBV7-3
cdr3_nt: TGTGCCAGCAGCCGGACAGGGGCCCCGAGCTCTGGAAACACCATATATTTT
cdr3_aa: CASSRTGAPSSGNTIYF

d_call: TRBD2
cdr3_length: 16
clone_size: once
j_call: TRBJ2-7
v_call: TRBV19
cdr3_nt: TGTGCCAGTAGTATGGTAGCGGGAGCCCTCTACTACGAGCAGTACTTC
cdr3_aa: CASSMVAGALYYEQYF

d_call: NA
cdr3_length: 15
clone_size: many
j_call: TRBJ1-2
v_call: TRBV12-3/TRBV12-4
cdr3_nt: TGTGCCAGCAGTTTCCGGCAGATGATTAACTATGGCTACACCTTC
cdr3_aa: CASSFRQMINYGYTF

d_call: NA
cdr3_length: 14
clone_size: few
j_call: TRBJ1-6
v_call: TRBV7-9
cdr3_nt: TGTGCCAGCAGCGCCGGGACCGAGAATTCACCCCTCCACTTT
cdr3_aa: CASSAGTENSPLHF

d_call: NA
cdr3_length: 14
clone_size: many
j_call: TRBJ2-3
v_call: TRBV7-9
cdr3_nt: TGTGCCAGCAGCTTGGAACCTAGCACAGATACGCAGTATTTT
cdr3_aa: CASSLEPSTDTQYF

d_call: NA
cdr3_length: 16
clone_size: many
j_call: TRBJ2-1
v_call: TRBV7-2
cdr3_nt: TGTGCCAGCAGCTTAGTAGGGACACTGAAGGGCAATGAGCAGTTCTTC
cdr3_aa: CASSLVGTLKGNEQFF

d_call: NA
cdr3_length: 17
clone_size: NA
j_call: TRBJ2-2
v_call: TRBV9
cdr3_nt: TGTGCCAGCAGCGTTAGCCGACACGCCGGGTGGGCCGGGGAGCCGTTTTTT
cdr3_aa: CASSVSRHAGWAGEPFF

d_call: NA
cdr3_length: 15
clone_size: few
j_call: TRBJ2-1
v_call: TRBV28
cdr3_nt: TGTGCCAGCAGCTTACTCCTGACTAGTGAAAATGAGCAGTTCTTC
cdr3_aa: CASSLLLTSENEQFF

d_call: NA
cdr3_length: 15
clone_size: many
j_call: TRBJ1-6
v_call: TRBV28
cdr3_nt: TGTGCCAGCAGCCCGGGGGGGGCCAAAGGATCACCCCTCCACTTT
cdr3_aa: CASSPGGAKGSPLHF

d_call: TRBD2
cdr3_length: 14
clone_size: NA
j_call: TRBJ2-3
v_call: TRBV27
cdr3_nt: TGTGCCAGTTGGCAGGGACTAGTGGGTGATACGCAGTATTTT
cdr3_aa: CASWQGLVGDTQYF

d_call: NA
cdr3_length: 16
clone_size: many
j_call: TRBJ2-7
v_call: TRBV7-2
cdr3_nt: TGTGCCAGCAGCTTATTCTTAGGAGACGTGGCCTACGAGCAGTACTTC
cdr3_aa: CASSLFLGDVAYEQYF

d_call: NA
cdr3_length: 13
clone_size: many
j_call: TRBJ1-6
v_call: TRBV3-1
cdr3_nt: TGTGCCAGCAGCCAAAACCTTAATTCACCCCTCCACTTT
cdr3_aa: CASSQNLNSPLHF

d_call: TRBD2
cdr3_length: 14
clone_size: many
j_call: TRBJ2-3
v_call: TRBV20-1
cdr3_nt: TGCAGCCGAAAAGGGACTAGCCCCCAAGATACGCAGTATTTT
cdr3_aa: CSRKGTSPQDTQYF

d_call: NA
cdr3_length: 12
clone_size: NA
j_call: TRBJ1-1
v_call: TRBV28
cdr3_nt: TGTGCCAGCCGGATATGGGGTAGTGAAGCTTTCTTT
cdr3_aa: CASRIWGSEAFF

d_call: TRBD2
cdr3_length: 17
clone_size: few
j_call: TRBJ2-5
v_call: TRBV20-1
cdr3_nt: TGCAGTGCTAGATCCCTACTAGCGGGAGAACGGTTTGAGACCCAGTACTTC
cdr3_aa: CSARSLLAGERFETQYF

d_call: TRBD2
cdr3_length: 15
clone_size: few
j_call: TRBJ2-3
v_call: TRBV11-2
cdr3_nt: TGTGCCAGCAGCTTAAGGTTCGGGGAGCGGGAGACGCAGTATTTT
cdr3_aa: CASSLRFGERETQYF

d_call: TRBD2
cdr3_length: 14
clone_size: NA
j_call: TRBJ2-2
v_call: TRBV20-1
cdr3_nt: TGCTCGGGACTAGCGGGAGGGAACACCGGGGAGCTGTTTTTT
cdr3_aa: CSGLAGGNTGELFF

d_call: NA
cdr3_length: 13
clone_size: NA
j_call: TRBJ1-1
v_call: TRBV28
cdr3_nt: TGTGCCAGCAGTTTATCGGGGGGCGGTGAAGCTTTCTTT
cdr3_aa: CASSLSGGGEAFF

d_call: TRBD2
cdr3_length: 18
clone_size: NA
j_call: TRBJ2-2
v_call: TRBV7-8
cdr3_nt: TGTGCCAGCAGCTTGGGACTAGCGGGAGGAATAGACACCGGGGAGCTGTTTTTT
cdr3_aa: CASSLGLAGGIDTGELFF

d_call: NA
cdr3_length: 13
clone_size: many
j_call: TRBJ1-1
v_call: TRBV2
cdr3_nt: TGTGCCAGCACCCGGGACGTGAAGACTGAAGCTTTCTTT
cdr3_aa: CASTRDVKTEAFF

d_call: NA
cdr3_length: 16
clone_size: NA
j_call: TRBJ2-3
v_call: TRBV27
cdr3_nt: TGTGCCAGCAGTCCCCATGGCATAACTAGCACAGATACGCAGTATTTT
cdr3_aa: CASSPHGITSTDTQYF

d_call: NA
cdr3_length: 13
clone_size: NA
j_call: TRBJ2-1
v_call: TRBV29-1
cdr3_nt: TGCAGCGTTGACTGGGACCAATACAATGAGCAGTTCTTC
cdr3_aa: CSVDWDQYNEQFF

d_call: TRBD2
cdr3_length: 16
clone_size: many
j_call: TRBJ2-5
v_call: TRBV28
cdr3_nt: TGTGCCAGCAGTCGTTTACTAGCGGGCTTCCAAGAGACCCAGTACTTC
cdr3_aa: CASSRLLAGFQETQYF

d_call: TRBD1
cdr3_length: 15
clone_size: NA
j_call: TRBJ1-6
v_call: TRBV28
cdr3_nt: TGTGCCAGCAGTTTAACCGGGACAGGCAATTTACCCCTCCACTTT
cdr3_aa: CASSLTGTGNLPLHF

d_call: TRBD1
cdr3_length: 14
clone_size: NA
j_call: TRBJ1-6
v_call: TRBV7-3
cdr3_nt: TGTGCCAGCAGCCTTATGACAGGGAATTCACCCCTCCACTTT
cdr3_aa: CASSLMTGNSPLHF

d_call: NA
cdr3_length: 15
clone_size: NA
j_call: TRBJ1-3
v_call: TRBV7-2
cdr3_nt: TGTGCCAGCAGCTTAACTCCCGCCTCAGGAAACACCATATATTTT
cdr3_aa: CASSLTPASGNTIYF

d_call: NA
cdr3_length: 14
clone_size: NA
j_call: TRBJ2-7
v_call: TRBV19
cdr3_nt: TGTGCCAGTGCCCCCCGGGACGGACACTACGAGCAGTACTTC
cdr3_aa: CASAPRDGHYEQYF

d_call: NA
cdr3_length: 12
clone_size: many
j_call: TRBJ2-7
v_call: TRBV18
cdr3_nt: TGTGCCAGCAGCCCGGGGACCTACGAGCAGTACTTC
cdr3_aa: CASSPGTYEQYF

d_call: TRBD1
cdr3_length: 12
clone_size: many
j_call: TRBJ1-4
v_call: TRBV2
cdr3_nt: TGTGCCAGCTCAAGGGGGCAAGAAAAACTGTTTTTT
cdr3_aa: CASSRGQEKLFF

d_call: TRBD2
cdr3_length: 15
clone_size: many
j_call: TRBJ2-7
v_call: TRBV6-1
cdr3_nt: TGTGCCAGCAGCTTAGCGGGAGGGCTCCCCTACGAGCAGTACTTC
cdr3_aa: CASSLAGGLPYEQYF

d_call: NA
cdr3_length: 15
clone_size: few
j_call: TRBJ2-7
v_call: TRBV2
cdr3_nt: TGTGCCAGCAGTGAGGGGACCCTCATCTTATACGAGCAGTACTTC
cdr3_aa: CASSEGTLILYEQYF

d_call: TRBD1
cdr3_length: 12
clone_size: NA
j_call: TRBJ2-3
v_call: TRBV6-1
cdr3_nt: TGTGCCAGGGGACAGGGGTGGGATACGCAGTATTTT
cdr3_aa: CARGQGWDTQYF

d_call: NA
cdr3_length: 15
clone_size: NA
j_call: TRBJ2-1
v_call: TRBV3-1
cdr3_nt: TGTGCCAGCAGCGTACGAACGCAGAGGGGGAATGAGCAGTTCTTC
cdr3_aa: CASSVRTQRGNEQFF

d_call: NA
cdr3_length: 15
clone_size: NA
j_call: TRBJ2-3
v_call: TRBV12-3/TRBV12-4
cdr3_nt: TGTGCCAGCAACGTTCTCCCCCAAGTCACAGATACGCAGTATTTT
cdr3_aa: CASNVLPQVTDTQYF

d_call: NA
cdr3_length: 16
clone_size: NA
j_call: TRBJ1-2
v_call: TRBV12-3/TRBV12-4
cdr3_nt: TGTGCCAGCAGTCCCGATAGTTGGAGGGTAGACTATGGCTACACCTTC
cdr3_aa: CASSPDSWRVDYGYTF

d_call: NA
cdr3_length: 14
clone_size: many
j_call: TRBJ1-6
v_call: TRBV6-1
cdr3_nt: TGTGCCAGCAGTGAACCACCTTTGGGGTCACCCCTCCACTTT
cdr3_aa: CASSEPPLGSPLHF

d_call: NA
cdr3_length: 15
clone_size: few
j_call: TRBJ1-1
v_call: TRBV28
cdr3_nt: TGTGCCAGCAGTTTATTCGGGGGGCCAGTCACTGAAGCTTTCTTT
cdr3_aa: CASSLFGGPVTEAFF

d_call: NA
cdr3_length: 16
clone_size: NA
j_call: TRBJ2-7
v_call: TRBV10-3
cdr3_nt: TGTGCCATCAGTGAGGCAGGTAACAGGGTCGGGCTCGAGCAGTACTTC
cdr3_aa: CAISEAGNRVGLEQYF

d_call: NA
cdr3_length: 13
clone_size: NA
j_call: TRBJ1-5
v_call: TRBV19
cdr3_nt: TGTGCCAGTAGTATGACAGTGAATCAGCCCCAGCATTTT
cdr3_aa: CASSMTVNQPQHF

d_call: TRBD1
cdr3_length: 14
clone_size: NA
j_call: TRBJ2-7
v_call: TRBV20-1
cdr3_nt: TGCAGTGCTAGAGTCGGGACAGGGGTCTACGAGCAGTACTTC
cdr3_aa: CSARVGTGVYEQYF

d_call: TRBD1
cdr3_length: 16
clone_size: few
j_call: TRBJ2-1
v_call: TRBV18
cdr3_nt: TGTGCCAGCTCAACGGGGACAGGGCCTTCCTACAATGAGCAGTTCTTC
cdr3_aa: CASSTGTGPSYNEQFF